These T cell receptor beta chains were read from a single sample in a study of graft-versus-host responses after intestinal transplantation. Produced via immunoSEQ multiplex PCR; TCRdb's table is partial and in-frame only. This sample carries over 75,000 clones, about 88% of them seen once, and the ten largest clones take less than 0.4%. Their specific antigens are unknown. The sample was unstimulated CD4+ T cells sorted from spleen or lymph node cells, taken before intestinal transplant. These receptors were obtained from a human donor who received an intestinal transplant. Each CDR3 is given with its conserved first and last residue. D genes are given only for firm matches. Clone size appears in some rows only: once, few, many, or a class for an expanded clone.

d_call	clone_size	v_call	j_call	cdr3_nt	cdr3_aa
.	.	TRBV14	TRBJ1-1	TGTGCCAGCAGCCAAGATTGGGCCAGTAGAATGAACACTGAAGCTTTCTTT	CASSQDWASRMNTEAFF
TRBD2	once	TRBV11-1	TRBJ2-7	TGTGCCAGCAGCTTAATGGTAGCGGGAGGGCCCTACGAGCAGTACTTC	CASSLMVAGGPYEQYF
.	.	TRBV11-2	TRBJ2-1	TGTGCCAGCAGCCCCCGTCAGAAGACTAGGACCTACAATGAGCAGTTCTTC	CASSPRQKTRTYNEQFF
TRBD1	.	TRBV7-2	TRBJ2-6	TGTGCCAGCAGCCCATGGGCCGGGACAGCCATATCTGGGGCCAACGTCCTGACTTTC	CASSPWAGTAISGANVLTF
TRBD2	.	TRBV4-1	TRBJ2-7	TGCGCCAGCAGCCAAGAGTTCTTAGCGGGGGGGACCAGCTCCTACGAGCAGTACTTC	CASSQEFLAGGTSSYEQYF
.	.	TRBV6-6	TRBJ1-1	TGTGCCAGCAGCCCACACCGGGGTCCGGGCCCTGAAGCTTTCTTT	CASSPHRGPGPEAFF
.	.	TRBV6-1	TRBJ1-3	TGTGCCAGCAGTGAAGGGCGGGGAAACATCGGAAACACCATATATTTT	CASSEGRGNIGNTIYF
TRBD1	.	TRBV5-6	TRBJ1-2	TGTGCCAGCAGCTTGGATAGGGGGCGAGGAGGCTACACCTTC	CASSLDRGRGGYTF
TRBD2	.	TRBV19	TRBJ2-5	TGTGCCAGTAGCCGGGAGGGGGGGCCCCTCCGGGAGACCCAGTACTTC	CASSREGGPLRETQYF
TRBD2	once	TRBV9	TRBJ2-5	TGTGCCAGCAGCGTAGAGCGGGGGACCCAGTACTTC	CASSVERGTQYF
TRBD2	few	TRBV6-1	TRBJ2-1	TGTGCCAGCAGTGATCCCCGACTAGCGGGGGCCTACAATGAGCAGTTCTTC	CASSDPRLAGAYNEQFF
TRBD1	.	TRBV28	TRBJ1-4	TGTGCCAGCAGTTCGGATGGACAGGTCGCAATAGGTGAAAAACTGTTTTTT	CASSSDGQVAIGEKLFF
.	.	TRBV7-3	TRBJ2-1	TGTGCCAGCAGCTTAACTGGGCGAGACAATGAGCAGTTCTTC	CASSLTGRDNEQFF
.	.	TRBV19	TRBJ1-5	TGTGCCAGTAGTGCGGGACCCATGAATCAGCCCCAGCATTTT	CASSAGPMNQPQHF
.	.	TRBV2	TRBJ1-2	TGTGCCAGCTCCCCCGGAGGCCACGGCTACACCTTC	CASSPGGHGYTF
TRBD1	.	TRBV2	TRBJ1-4	TGTGCCAGCAGGGAGTCCGGGACAGCTAATGAAAAACTGTTTTTT	CASRESGTANEKLFF
.	.	TRBV5-4	TRBJ2-7	TGTGCCAGCAGCTTGGATTCGACTGGGTCCTACGAGCAGTACTTC	CASSLDSTGSYEQYF
TRBD1	.	TRBV18	TRBJ2-7	TGTGCCAGCTCACTTACCGGGACAGATGCCCATCATGAGCAGTACTTC	CASSLTGTDAHHEQYF
.	.	TRBV19	TRBJ1-2	TGTGCCAGTAGTATTCTGACAGGCGGATACTACACCTTC	CASSILTGGYYTF
.	.	TRBV7-9	TRBJ2-7	TGTGCCAGCAGCCTATATAGCGGTCTCTCTTCCTACGAGCAGTACTTC	CASSLYSGLSSYEQYF
.	.	TRBV5-5	TRBJ2-7	TGTGCCAGCAACTCAAACCTCGAGGGTTCACAGCAGTACTTC	CASNSNLEGSQQYF
.	.	TRBV29-1	TRBJ1-2	TGCAGCGTTGAAAGGTGGGGCCGGGGCTACACCTTC	CSVERWGRGYTF
TRBD1	.	TRBV6-1	TRBJ2-4	TGTGCCAGCAGGGACAGGGACTCCAAAAACATTCAGTACTTC	CASRDRDSKNIQYF
.	.	TRBV5-8	TRBJ2-3	TGTGCCAGCAGCTTGGTTGTTCCAGGATCGGATACGCAGTATTTT	CASSLVVPGSDTQYF
TRBD2	.	TRBV29-1	TRBJ2-3	TGCAGCGTTGACGGGGGTAGCGGGGGGCGCACAGATACGCAGTATTTT	CSVDGGSGGRTDTQYF
TRBD1	.	TRBV28	TRBJ1-5	TGTGCCAGCAGCAGGGACAGGCTAAGGAATCAGCCCCAGCATTTT	CASSRDRLRNQPQHF
.	.	TRBV5-8	TRBJ1-1	TGTGCCAGCAGCGACGGACAGTTGAACACTGAAGCTTTCTTT	CASSDGQLNTEAFF
.	.	TRBV6-6	TRBJ2-1	TGTGCCAGCAGTTACTCGCCCCCTAGACGCAATGAGCAGTTCTTC	CASSYSPPRRNEQFF
TRBD1	.	TRBV27	TRBJ1-2	TGTGCCAGCAGACGGACAGGGTCGCTGAATGGCTACACCTTC	CASRRTGSLNGYTF
TRBD2	.	TRBV5-1	TRBJ2-7	TGCGCCAGCAGCTTGGCCGGGGGGGGTACCTACGAGCAGTACTTC	CASSLAGGGTYEQYF
TRBD2	.	TRBV10-3	TRBJ2-1	TGTGCCATCAGTGAGTTTGAGGGACTAGCGGACAATGAGCAGTTCTTC	CAISEFEGLADNEQFF
.	.	TRBV28	TRBJ2-7	TGTGCCAGCAGTCTGGCGGCCCTGAAAGAGCAGTACTTC	CASSLAALKEQYF
.	.	TRBV4-1	TRBJ1-1	TGCGCCAGCAGCCATTCAGGGAGTAGGGGGACTGAAGCTTTCTTT	CASSHSGSRGTEAFF
TRBD1	.	TRBV9	TRBJ1-3	TGTGCCAGCAGCGTACAGGGGGGAGCTGGAAACACCATATATTTT	CASSVQGGAGNTIYF
.	.	TRBV2	TRBJ1-2	TGTGCCAGCAGTGAAGAGATGAGCTATGGCTACACCTTC	CASSEEMSYGYTF
TRBD1	.	TRBV5-1	TRBJ2-2	TGCGCCAGCAGCTTGGACAGGGGGCACACCGGGGAGCTGTTTTTT	CASSLDRGHTGELFF
.	.	TRBV30	TRBJ1-2	TGTGCCTGGAGTGTGGGGACACGATCTGGCTACACCTTC	CAWSVGTRSGYTF
.	once	TRBV28	TRBJ2-2	TGTGCCAGCAACGGTGCGAACACCGGGGAGCTGTTTTTT	CASNGANTGELFF
.	once	TRBV19	TRBJ2-2	TGTGCCAGTAGTCTGGGCGCAGCGAACACCGGGGAGCTGTTTTTT	CASSLGAANTGELFF
.	few	TRBV28	TRBJ1-2	TGTGCCAGCAGTTCCCCGGTGGATGGCTACACCTTC	CASSSPVDGYTF
.	.	TRBV27	TRBJ1-6	TGTGCCAGCAGTTTATCGAACAGGGTTCATAATTCACCCCTCCACTTT	CASSLSNRVHNSPLHF
.	.	TRBV5-1	TRBJ1-6	TGCGCCAGCAGCTTGGACAGCCTCTATAATTCACCCCTCCACTTT	CASSLDSLYNSPLHF
TRBD2	.	TRBV15	TRBJ2-3	TGTGCCACCCAACTAGCGGGGGGAAACACAGATACGCAGTATTTT	CATQLAGGNTDTQYF
TRBD2	.	TRBV27	TRBJ2-5	TGTGCCAGCAGTTTACTAGCGGGGGGTTCACCAAGTTCGACCCAGTACTTC	CASSLLAGGSPSSTQYF
.	.	TRBV28	TRBJ2-5	TGTGCCAGCAGTCCCAGGGTAGGGAAAGAGACCCAGTACTTC	CASSPRVGKETQYF
TRBD1	.	TRBV6-1	TRBJ2-7	TGTGCCAGCAGATACCGGGACAGGGGCTCCTACGAGCAGTACTTC	CASRYRDRGSYEQYF
.	.	TRBV7-9	TRBJ2-7	TGTGCCAGCAGCCGGGGGACAGATGAATACGAGCAGTACTTC	CASSRGTDEYEQYF
TRBD2	.	TRBV28	TRBJ2-7	TGTGCCAGCAGTTCAACTGGACTAGCGGGGTACGAGCAGTACTTC	CASSSTGLAGYEQYF
TRBD2	once	TRBV7-9	TRBJ2-5	TGTGCCAGCAGCTTAGTACGGGGGGGGACCCAGTACTTC	CASSLVRGGTQYF
.	.	TRBV5-4	TRBJ2-3	TGTGCCAGCAGCTTGCAGGGCAGCCTCTACACAGATACGCAGTATTTT	CASSLQGSLYTDTQYF
.	once	TRBV10-2	TRBJ2-2	TGCGCCAGCAGTTTGGGCCCGGGGGAGCTGTTTTTT	CASSLGPGELFF
.	once	TRBV5-1	TRBJ2-5	TGCGCCAGCAGACAGGGAAAGGGAGTGTACCAAGAGACCCAGTACTTC	CASRQGKGVYQETQYF
.	.	TRBV2	TRBJ1-2	TGTGCCAGCAGTCGGACAGCTAACTATGGCTACACCTTC	CASSRTANYGYTF
.	.	TRBV5-1	TRBJ1-1	TGCGCCAGCAGCGTCGGGGGGGAGTTGGGGGGCACTGAAGCTTTCTTT	CASSVGGELGGTEAFF
TRBD2	.	TRBV2	TRBJ2-7	TGTGCCAGCAGGGATGGACTAGCGGGACTCTACGAGCAGTACTTC	CASRDGLAGLYEQYF
.	.	TRBV6-6	TRBJ1-2	TGTGCCAGCAGTTTATACAGGGATGGCTACACCTTC	CASSLYRDGYTF
.	.	TRBV10-1	TRBJ2-5	TGCGCCAGCGGCCGAGGTATGGAGACCCAGTACTTC	CASGRGMETQYF
TRBD1	.	TRBV18	TRBJ1-2	TGTGCCAGCTCACCGCAGGAGACAGGGACCGGCTACACCTTC	CASSPQETGTGYTF
.	.	TRBV30	TRBJ1-1	TGTGCCTGGAGTGTACGGGGGAGGAACACTGAAGCTTTCTTT	CAWSVRGRNTEAFF
.	.	TRBV7-2	TRBJ1-1	TGTGCCAGCAGCTCGCAGGGTAGAACTGAAGCTTTCTTT	CASSSQGRTEAFF